These 16 T cell receptor beta chains were all obtained from the same sample, sequenced in a study of blood T cell repertoires in COVID-19. TCRdb's table, derived via immunoSEQ multiplex PCR, lists solely in-frame clones and lacks some. The table lists approximately 300,000 clones, more than 75% of them singletons, with 1% in the top ten. The sample was peripheral blood. The receptors originated from a man aged 50-60 years with active or convalescent COVID-19.

J is TRBJ2-5 and V is TRBV2, with 9 positions matching TRBD2. The V and J ends lost 0 bases and 1 base, in that order; junction bases with no gene match: 3. The CDR3 is 16 amino acids. Germline V gene data show CDR1 as SNHLY and CDR2 as FYNNEI. The CDR3 region has the DNA TGTGCCAGCAGTGAAGCGCTGCGGGGGGGCCAAGAGACCCAGTACTTC. Protein sequence: CASSEALRGGQETQYF.

A remark on this clone: Distinct nucleotide sequences in the sample also encode this CDR3. The V and J genes are TRBV28 and TRBJ1-1; D is possibly TRBD1 (5 bases). The CDR3 runs 14 residues. CDR1 is MDHEN and CDR2 is SYDVKM in the germline V gene. V was shortened by 3 bases and J by 5 bases, with 13 bases between the two germline ends. In DNA, the CDR3 is TGTGCCAGCAGTTTGGCCAGGGTGAGTACTGAAGCTTTCTTT. Translation: CASSLARVSTEAFF. Using reference TRBV28 and TRBJ1-1 for the parts outside the CDR3, the full variable domain is DVKVTQSSRYLVKRTGEKVFLECVQDMDHENMFWYRQDPGLGLRLIYFSYDVKMKEKGDIPEGYSVSREKKERFSLILESASTNQTSMYLCASSLARVSTEAFFGQGTRLTVV.

The rearrangement joins TRBV6-2 or TRBV6-3 to TRBJ1-2, with no clear D. The CDR3 contains 14 residues. Germline CDR1 MNHEY, CDR2 SVGEGT. The germline V and J ends were trimmed by 0 bases and 8 bases, with 13 bases remaining between them. As DNA, the CDR3 is TGTGCCAGCAGTTACTCGAGTCAGGTCGACGGCTACACCTTC. It yields the protein CASSYSSQVDGYTF.

V gene TRBV28 combines with J gene TRBJ1-2, with TRBD1 matching over 11 bases. Germline trimming cut 4 bases from V and 6 bases from J; bases unmatched to any gene: 4. The length of the CDR3 is 14 residues. CDR1 MDHEN and CDR2 SYDVKM come from the germline V gene. The DNA of the CDR3 is TGTGCCAGCAGTTCCGGACAGGGGGCCGATGGCTACACCTTC. Residues: CASSSGQGADGYTF.

The chain is built from TRBV28 and TRBJ1-1; D might be TRBD1 (5 bases). CDR1 is MDHEN, CDR2 SYDVKM, per germline. V lost 2 bases to trimming and J lost 1 base, with 11 bases between them. The CDR3 covers 15 residues. CDR3 in DNA: TGTGCCAGCAGTTTAAGGGTTACAGGGAACACTGAAGCTTTCTTT. The encoded protein is CASSLRVTGNTEAFF. Variable domain in full (rest from reference TRBV28 and TRBJ1-1): DVKVTQSSRYLVKRTGEKVFLECVQDMDHENMFWYRQDPGLGLRLIYFSYDVKMKEKGDIPEGYSVSREKKERFSLILESASTNQTSMYLCASSLRVTGNTEAFFGQGTRLTVV.

This clone was observed a few times. CDR3 sequence: CASSGTGGRQPQHF. The CDR3 DNA reads as TGTGCCAGCAGCGGGACAGGGGGCCGTCAGCCCCAGCATTTT. This chain links TRBV28 with TRBJ1-5; 12 nucleotides agree with TRBD1. Germline trimming cut 6 bases from V and 6 bases from J; bases unmatched to any gene: 3. Germline V gives CDR1 MDHEN, CDR2 SYDVKM. The CDR3 is made up of 14 amino acids.

This chain connects TRBV5-5 to TRBJ2-7; 7 bases align to TRBD2. Unmatched junction bases numbered 7, after V lost 0 bases and J lost 7 bases. Germline assignment: CDR1 SGHKS and CDR2 YYEKEE (reference sequence). CDR3 length: 14 amino acids. CDR3 in amino acids: CASSLAGGEGEQYF. The CDR3 DNA is TGTGCCAGCAGCTTGGCTGGGGGGGAAGGGGAGCAGTACTTC.

V usage is TRBV18 and J usage is TRBJ1-2; TRBD1 matches at 7 bases. The CDR3 covers 15 residues. Germline CDR1 is KGHSH and CDR2 is LQKENI. The J segment lost 3 bases and the V segment lost 3 bases, leaving 7 bases of the junction unmatched. Written as DNA, the CDR3 is TGTGCCAGCTCACCCTATGACAGGGTTGACTATGGCTACACCTTC. It yields the protein CASSPYDRVDYGYTF.

This chain joins TRBV4-2 and TRBJ2-1, with TRBD1 matching over 8 bases. The J segment lost 11 bases and the V segment lost 0 bases, leaving 6 bases of the junction unmatched. Germline loops: CDR1 LGHNA, CDR2 YNFKEQ. CDR3 length: 14 residues. The CDR3 bases are TGTGCCAGCAGCCAAGATGCAGGGGGCTATAAGCAGTTCTTC. Protein sequence: CASSQDAGGYKQFF.

In this sample, this clone turned up a few times. The chain links TRBV4-1 to TRBJ1-5, with D hard to call. Trimming took off 4 bases at V and 8 bases at J, with 12 bases between the two ends. The CDR3 spans 13 residues. CDR1 is MGHRA, CDR2 YSYEKL, per germline. The CDR3 coding sequence is TGCGCCAGCAGCCGAAGTCGTGCGGAGCCCCAGCATTTT. It yields the protein CASSRSRAEPQHF.

This chain connects TRBV18 to TRBJ1-5; D call uncertain. In germline, CDR1 is KGHSH, CDR2 LQKENI. Trimming cost V 3 bases and J 4 bases, with 4 bases left between them. The CDR3 has 12 amino acids. The CDR3 here is CASSPGNQPQHF. The CDR3 nucleotides are TGTGCCAGCTCACCCGGTAATCAGCCCCAGCATTTT.

In this sample, this clone turned up a few times. The genes are TRBV5-5 and TRBJ1-4; D not certain. CDR1 and CDR2 (germline): SGHKS, YYEKEE (reference sequence). This CDR3 has 16 residues. The germline V and J ends were trimmed by 3 bases and 4 bases, with 16 bases remaining between them. CDR3: CASSSRSDRFNEKLFF. In DNA, the CDR3 is TGTGCCAGCAGCTCTAGGAGCGACCGCTTTAATGAAAAACTGTTTTTT.

The chain recombines TRBV2 with TRBJ2-3; 7 nucleotides align to TRBD1. Germline V gene lookup returns CDR1 SNHLY and CDR2 FYNNEI. The CDR3 loop spans 15 amino acids. The V gene end was trimmed by 4 bases and the J gene end by 3 bases; junction bases not matched to a gene: 7. CDR3 loop: CASSVATGKTDTQYF. The CDR3 DNA reads as TGTGCCAGCAGTGTAGCGACAGGGAAGACAGATACGCAGTATTTT.

The CDR3 sequence: CASSYSQGAETQYF. The DNA of the CDR3 is TGTGCCAGCAGTTACTCCCAGGGGGCAGAGACCCAGTACTTC. The chain uses TRBV6-6 and TRBJ2-5, with 8 bases fitting TRBD1. The CDR3 totals 14 residues. Germline assignment: CDR1 MNHNY and CDR2 SVGAGI (reference sequence). The J segment lost 4 bases and the V segment lost 0 bases, leaving 1 base of the junction unmatched.

The CDR3 coding sequence is TGTGCCAGCAGTTTAGCCGGCGGTCAGCCCCAGCATTTT. As protein: CASSLAGGQPQHF. J is TRBJ1-5 and V is TRBV12-3 or TRBV12-4; D not certain. With 0 bases removed from V and 6 bases from J, the gap between germline ends came to 6 bases. This CDR3 spans 13 amino acids.

The gene calls are TRBV5-4 and TRBJ2-5; 9 bases are a match to TRBD1. The ends lost 4 bases at V and 4 bases at J; junction bases unmatched: 5. This CDR3 has 14 amino acids. Germline CDR1 is SGHNT and CDR2 is YYREEE (reference sequence). This CDR3 reads CASSPGQGGETQYF. The CDR3 DNA reads as TGTGCCAGCAGCCCGGGACAGGGCGGAGAGACCCAGTACTTC.